The T cell receptor beta chain described here comes from a study of graft-versus-host responses after intestinal transplantation. About the research overall: Every recipient underwent anti-thymocyte globulin induction, then tacrolimus and steroids for two to three years. Points from the study as a whole: Recipient marrow contained GvH clones, some of which appeared first in ileum or blood. GvH clone levels peaked in circulation, and this peak was associated with early post-transplant HvG declines. Elevated graft-versus-host to host-versus-graft clonal ratios in allografts were recorded for patients with graft-donor T cell macrochimerism.

The repertoire was sequenced with immunoSEQ multiplex PCR; TCRdb's copy has only in-frame clones and lacks some. Here the sample spans about 71,000 clones, about 94% being singletons. The germline V and J ends were trimmed by 6 bases and 2 bases, with 11 bases remaining between them. Germline loops: CDR1 MNHEY, CDR2 SMNVEV (reference sequence). The CDR3 consists of 13 residues. Worth noting for this clone: Its antigen is still unknown.

The V and J genes are TRBV27 and TRBJ2-7, with a possible D match to TRBD1 (5 bases). Here the sequenced sample was unstimulated CD8+ T cells sorted from spleen or lymph node cells, taken before intestinal transplant. This clonotype was sampled from a human donor who received an intestinal transplant. The CDR3 sequence is CASSSGITYEQYF. The CDR3 DNA follows: TGTGCCAGCAGCTCAGGGATAACCTACGAGCAGTACTTC.